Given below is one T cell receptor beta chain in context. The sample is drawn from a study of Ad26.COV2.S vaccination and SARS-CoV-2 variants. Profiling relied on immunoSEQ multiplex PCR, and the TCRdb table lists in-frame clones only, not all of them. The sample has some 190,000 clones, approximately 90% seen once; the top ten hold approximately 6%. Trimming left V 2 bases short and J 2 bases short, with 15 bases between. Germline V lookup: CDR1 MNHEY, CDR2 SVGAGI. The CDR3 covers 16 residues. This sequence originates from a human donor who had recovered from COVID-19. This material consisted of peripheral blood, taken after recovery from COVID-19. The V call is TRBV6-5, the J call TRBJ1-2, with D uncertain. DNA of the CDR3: TGTGCCAGCAGTTACGGAGAATGGAGTTTAAACTATGGCTACACCTTC. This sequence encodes CASSYGEWSLNYGYTF.